Listed below are T cell receptor beta chains from one sample, sequenced in a study of tissue T cells after allogeneic stem cell transplantation. Assay: immunoSEQ multiplex PCR; the TCRdb copy retains only in-frame clones and omits some. The top ten clones hold roughly 15% of a sample with roughly 2,800 clones, approximately 65% of them seen once. Specimen: ascending colon tissue, collected at autopsy. The receptors derive from a male patient older than 55 with steroid-refractory graft-versus-host disease after an allogeneic stem cell transplant. Some T cells may trace back to the graft donor. Each CDR3 is given with its conserved first and last residue.

V: TRBV5-1; J: TRBJ2-5; CDR3: CASREAETQYF
V: TRBV15; J: TRBJ1-2; CDR3: CATSRTRADRGYTF
V: TRBV27; J: TRBJ2-7; CDR3: CASNRGPYEQYF
V: TRBV6-5; J: TRBJ2-3; CDR3: CASMRGANTQYF
V: TRBV19; J: TRBJ2-5; CDR3: CASSSLETQYF
V: TRBV7-7; J: TRBJ2-3; CDR3: CASSPQFGTDTQYF
V: TRBV6-2/TRBV6-3; J: TRBJ1-2; CDR3: CASSYSIGQEDSYGYTF
V: TRBV6-6; J: TRBJ2-7; CDR3: CASSIGQGPYEQYF
V: TRBV27; J: TRBJ2-7; CDR3: CASRSDSPAKQYF
V: TRBV10-3; J: TRBJ2-6; CDR3: CAIGGAGANVLTF
V: TRBV4-2; J: TRBJ1-5; CDR3: CASRPGGGNQPQHF
V: TRBV19; J: TRBJ1-1; CDR3: CASTGFTGPWVFGTEAFF
V: TRBV10-3; J: TRBJ1-4; CDR3: CAISDESWATNEKLFF
V: TRBV6-1; J: TRBJ2-2; CDR3: CASREDTFTGELFF
V: TRBV7-9; J: TRBJ1-2; CDR3: CASGAGNYGYTF